The 16 T cell receptor beta chains below come from one sample, sequenced in a study of T cells in Graves' hyperthyroidism and ophthalmopathy. There were TCR beta CDR3 regions amplified from RNA transcripts. In the first-round RT-PCR of the TCR CDR3, the HTBI primer set was used. One entry per CDR3 protein results from TCRdb running MiXCR on the multiplex PCR reads. The sample carries around 580,000 distinct CDR3 sequences, over 15% recorded once. Sequencing was done on a sample of blood. These receptors all stem from a young woman with Graves' hyperthyroidism.

This clonotype has a count of ten or more. This sequence joins TRBV7-9 and TRBJ2-3; D uncertain. V was clipped by 1 base and J by 2 bases, with 10 bases between them. The CDR3 totals 15 residues. From germline, CDR1 is SEHNR and CDR2 FQNEAQ (reference sequence). The CDR3 region has the DNA TGTGCCAGCAGCTTAGAAGGAGTCTACACAGATACGCAGTATTTT. Amino acid sequence: CASSLEGVYTDTQYF. The full variable domain, completed using reference TRBV7-9 and TRBJ2-3, is DTGVSQNPRHKITKRGQNVTFRCDPISEHNRLYWYRQTLGQGPEFLTYFQNEAQLEKSRLLSDRFSAERPKGSFSTLEIQRTEQGDSAMYLCASSLEGVYTDTQYFGPGTRLTVL.

The chain combines TRBV7-9 with TRBJ1-1, with D perhaps TRBD1 (6 bases). With 0 bases removed from V and 0 bases from J, the gap between germline ends came to 20 bases. CDR3 length equals 19 residues. Germline V gene lookup returns CDR1 SEHNR and CDR2 FQNEAQ (reference sequence). CDR3 residues: CASSLALSGGVNLNTEAFF. In DNA, the CDR3 is TGTGCCAGCAGCTTAGCGCTATCGGGGGGCGTAAACTTGAACACTGAAGCTTTCTTT.

In its sample, this clonotype was seen many times. This chain links TRBV11-2 with TRBJ2-3; TRBD2 matches 7 bases. With 5 bases clipped from V and 2 bases from J, the junction kept 10 bases outside the gene matches. CDR1 is SGHAT and CDR2 is FQNNGV in the germline V gene. CDR3 length: 16 residues. The CDR3 protein is CASSPLLAELTDTQYF. CDR3 nucleotide sequence: TGTGCCAGCAGCCCCCTCCTAGCGGAGCTCACAGATACGCAGTATTTT.

This chain uses TRBV7-2 with TRBJ1-1; D remains unclear. The germline CDR1 and CDR2 sequences are SGHTA and FQGNSA. CDR3 size: 14 residues. Deletions cut 8 bases from V and 4 bases from J, with 17 bases between. CDR3 nucleotides: TGTGCCAGCCTAAAAAAATTGTGGGGCACTGAAGCTTTCTTT. Amino acids: CASLKKLWGTEAFF. Full variable domain (missing parts from reference TRBV7-2 and TRBJ1-1): GAGVSQSPSNKVTEKGKDVELRCDPISGHTALYWYRQSLGQGLEFLIYFQGNSAPDKSGLPSDRFSAERTGGSVSTLTIQRTQQEDSAVYLCASLKKLWGTEAFFGQGTRLTVV.

The genes are TRBV4-2 and TRBJ2-2, with TRBD1 matching over 8 bases. With 2 bases clipped from V and 3 bases from J, the junction kept 11 bases outside the gene matches. Per the germline V gene, CDR1 is LGHNA and CDR2 is YNFKEQ. CDR3 size: 18 residues. DNA for the CDR3: TGTGCCAGCAGCCAATTATCTGGCGGGACAGGTTACACCGGGGAGCTGTTTTTT. Encoded protein: CASSQLSGGTGYTGELFF.

V is TRBV6-2 or TRBV6-3 and J is TRBJ2-5; TRBD2 is a possible D gene (5 bases). V dropped 0 bases and J dropped 2 bases, with 10 bases sitting between them. The germline V gene has CDR1 MNHEY and CDR2 SVGEGT. CDR3 length equals 15 residues. CDR3 sequence: CASSYSGGPQETQYF. The CDR3 nucleotides are TGTGCCAGCAGTTACTCTGGCGGGCCACAAGAGACCCAGTACTTC.

The sample holds a few counts of this clonotype. The V call is TRBV28, the J call TRBJ2-7; possibly TRBD1 or TRBD2 for D (5 bases each). This CDR3 is built from 15 residues. Germline CDR1 and CDR2: MDHEN and SYDVKM. V was pared by 3 bases and J by 1 base, with 13 bases between. CDR3 coding DNA: TGTGCCAGCAGTTTGGGACCAGTTACTTCCTACGAGCAGTACTTC. This gives the protein CASSLGPVTSYEQYF.

A few counts support this clonotype. The rearrangement uses TRBV27 and TRBJ2-2; no clear D gene. CDR1 is MNHEY and CDR2 is SMNVEV in the germline V gene (reference sequence). Trimming pared 5 bases from V and 0 bases from J, leaving 19 bases between. There are 18 residues in the CDR3. The CDR3 reads CASSPPSLTRSNTGELFF. In nucleotides, the CDR3 is TGTGCCAGCAGTCCACCCTCCCTGACAAGATCGAACACCGGGGAGCTGTTTTTT.

At least ten counts were recorded for this clonotype. The J gene is TRBJ2-3, the V gene TRBV20-1; 8 nucleotides agree with TRBD2. After removal of 1 base from V and 0 bases from J, the junction contained 9 bases not matched to a gene. Germline V gives CDR1 DFQATT, CDR2 SNEGSKA (reference sequence). This CDR3 region has 17 residues. The CDR3 region has the DNA TGCAGTGCTAGAGTAGCTGGACTAGCAGTCAGCACAGATACGCAGTATTTT. Translation gives CSARVAGLAVSTDTQYF.

This clonotype was counted ten times or more. The chain recombines TRBV29-1 with TRBJ2-3, with a weak D call TRBD2 (7 bases). This CDR3 is built from 13 residues. Germline CDR1 reads SQVTM; CDR2 reads ANQGSEA. Between the trimmed V and J ends, which lost 6 bases and 5 bases, there was a span of 15 bases. CDR3 sequence reads: CSVRGGAGDTQYF. Here the CDR3 DNA reads TGCAGCGTGCGAGGGGGGGCCGGAGATACGCAGTATTTT.

Many counts were recorded for this clonotype. This chain links TRBV7-9 with TRBJ1-1; D is unclear. The CDR3 covers 15 residues. V was trimmed by 2 bases and J by 1 base, leaving 11 bases between them. CDR1 SEHNR and CDR2 FQNEAQ come from the germline V gene (reference sequence). This CDR3 reads CASSLTGLQNTEAFF. The CDR3 nucleotides read TGTGCCAGCAGCTTAACTGGCCTGCAGAACACTGAAGCTTTCTTT.

This clonotype came up many times. The V and J genes are TRBV10-3 and TRBJ2-3; the match to TRBD2 covers 13 bases. Germline V lookup: CDR1 ENHRY, CDR2 SYGVKD. The CDR3 consists of 17 residues. V lost 6 bases, J lost 0 bases, and 6 bases stayed unmatched. The CDR3 coding sequence is TGTGCCATCAGCGGACTAGCGGGAGTAGGAAGCACAGATACGCAGTATTTT. It codes for CAISGLAGVGSTDTQYF.

This clonotype was observed a handful of times. This chain joins TRBV20-1 and TRBJ2-1; D gene uncertain. The V end was cut by 3 bases, the J end by 3 bases, with 3 bases between. Germline CDR1 DFQATT, CDR2 SNEGSKA (reference sequence). The CDR3 extends over 11 amino acids. The CDR3 region is CSARNYNEQFF. The CDR3 DNA reads as TGCAGTGCTAGGAACTACAATGAGCAGTTCTTC.

This chain uses TRBV5-1 with TRBJ2-1, with 10 nucleotides matching TRBD2. The germline gives CDR1 SGHRS, CDR2 YFSETQ. The CDR3 is 15 amino acids. V gave up 4 bases and J gave up 9 bases; unmatched junction bases: 10. The CDR3 DNA reads TGCGCCAGCAGCGATACGGGACTAGCGACCCGTGAGCAGTTCTTC. Encoded protein: CASSDTGLATREQFF.

The rearrangement joins TRBV9 to TRBJ2-1; D not certain. Deletions cut 4 bases from V and 2 bases from J, with 10 bases between. CDR1 SGDLS and CDR2 YYNGEE come from the germline V gene. This CDR3 has 14 residues. The CDR3: CASSTETPYNEQFF. The CDR3 DNA follows: TGTGCCAGCAGCACAGAAACACCCTACAATGAGCAGTTCTTC.

This clonotype appeared many times. CDR3 amino acids: CSARVSWDTNQPQHF. The DNA of the CDR3 is TGCAGTGCTAGAGTATCTTGGGACACCAATCAGCCCCAGCATTTT. The chain links TRBV20-1 to TRBJ1-5, with D perhaps matching TRBD1 (6 bases). V lost 1 base to trimming and J lost 3 bases, with 13 bases between them. The CDR3 is 15 amino acids. CDR1 is DFQATT, CDR2 SNEGSKA, per germline (reference sequence).